The sequence of this T cell receptor (beta chain) was determined in a study of control samples from healthy donors and cancer patients. The repertoire was sequenced with immunoSEQ multiplex PCR; TCRdb's copy has only in-frame clones and lacks some. The table shows around 120,000 clones, with roughly 91% occurring only once. V was cut by 1 base and J by 3 bases, with 7 bases left in between. This CDR3 region has 13 residues. Germline loops: CDR1 GTSNPN, CDR2 SVGIG (reference sequence). Sequencing was performed on PBMCs. The TCR originated in a man between 50 and 59 years old with head and neck cancer. The chain has TRBV30 and TRBJ1-3; no clear D gene. The CDR3 DNA reads as TGTGCCTGGAGTGGGACGGTTGGAAACACCATATATTTT. Translated: CAWSGTVGNTIYF. The full variable domain, its missing parts supplied by reference TRBV30 and TRBJ1-3, is SQTIHQWPATLVQPVGSPLSLECTVEGTSNPNLYWYRQAAGRGLQLLFYSVGIGQISSEVPQNLSASRPQDRQFILSSKKLLLSDSGFYLCAWSGTVGNTIYFGEGSWLTVV.